What follows are 26 T cell receptor beta chains derived from one specimen sequenced in a study of T-cell memory formation after mild COVID-19. TCRdb re-derived calls from the 5' RACE reads in MiXCR, one entry per CDR3 protein. The sample lists about half a million distinct CDR3 sequences, over 15% seen once, with around an eighth in the top ten. The specimen sequenced was PBMCs or a T cell subset sorted from them (not recorded which). The receptors were sampled from an adult woman who had mild COVID-19 (a few samples of this study predate the infection). Cell type and time point are not known.

This clonotype showed up many times. The V gene is TRBV7-2, the J gene TRBJ2-1; no reliable D call. CDR1 and CDR2 (germline): SGHTA, FQGNSA. Between the trimmed V and J ends, which lost 5 bases and 7 bases, there was a span of 6 bases. CDR3 size: 11 residues. Here the CDR3 reads CASSRANEQFF. The CDR3 DNA follows: TGTGCCAGCAGCCGGGCGAATGAGCAGTTCTTC.

Regarding this clonotype: Germline and junction disagree at one end, which may indicate a read error. DNA of the CDR3: TGCAGCGCTAGGAAGGGGGCCCCAAATCAGCCCCAGCATTTT. As protein: CSARKGAPNQPQHF. J is TRBJ1-5 and V is TRBV20-1; 7 bases fit TRBD1. Germline assignment: CDR1 DFQATT and CDR2 SNEGSKA (reference sequence). The CDR3 totals 14 residues.

This clonotype came up many times. The V gene is TRBV3-1, the J gene TRBJ2-1; TRBD1 aligns across 8 bases. Per the germline V gene, CDR1 is LGHDT and CDR2 is YNNKEL (reference sequence). Trimming at V came to 1 base and at J to 1 base, leaving 0 bases not matched to a gene. CDR3 length equals 15 residues. The DNA for the CDR3 is TGTGCCAGCAGCCAAGGGACAGGGTCCTACAATGAGCAGTTCTTC. Translated, it gives CASSQGTGSYNEQFF.

This chain links TRBV24-1 with TRBJ2-7; D uncertain. V gave up 4 bases and J gave up 0 bases, with 15 bases separating them. CDR1 is KGHDR, CDR2 SFDVKD, per germline. The CDR3 is made up of 16 amino acids. CDR3 sequence (DNA): TGTGCCACCAGTGAGGGCCGATTAGGTAGCTCCTACGAGCAGTACTTC. This codes for CATSEGRLGSSYEQYF.

This clonotype was observed a single time. The chain links TRBV5-4 to TRBJ2-1; D might be TRBD2 (5 bases). Germline V gene sequence: CDR1 SGHNT, CDR2 YYREEE (reference sequence). V lost 0 bases and J 3 bases, leaving 10 bases between the germline ends. This CDR3 is 15 amino acids long. The DNA of the CDR3 is TGTGCCAGCAGCTTGGGTACTAGTCTCTACAATGAGCAGTTCTTC. The encoded protein is CASSLGTSLYNEQFF.

This chain links TRBV7-2 with TRBJ1-5; no clear D gene. The germline V gene encodes CDR1 SGHTA and CDR2 FQGNSA. V lost 1 base, J lost 6 bases, and 10 bases lay in between. This CDR3 has 14 residues. Here the CDR3 reads CASSLGGKGQPQHF. CDR3 DNA sequence: TGTGCCAGCAGCTTAGGCGGGAAGGGTCAGCCCCAGCATTTT. Complete variable domain (other parts from reference TRBV7-2 and TRBJ1-5): GAGVSQSPSNKVTEKGKDVELRCDPISGHTALYWYRQSLGQGLEFLIYFQGNSAPDKSGLPSDRFSAERTGGSVSTLTIQRTQQEDSAVYLCASSLGGKGQPQHFGDGTRLSIL.

This clonotype appeared a few times. V is TRBV9 and J is TRBJ2-1; 7 bases line up with TRBD2. CDR3 length equals 17 residues. The germline V gene encodes CDR1 SGDLS and CDR2 YYNGEE. With 4 bases clipped from V and 7 bases from J, the junction kept 17 bases outside the gene matches. The CDR3 region has the DNA TGTGCCAGCAGCCCCCGAGGCGTGGGGGGGAAGGGGAATGAGCAGTTCTTC. This gives the protein CASSPRGVGGKGNEQFF.

The rearrangement uses TRBV4-1 and TRBJ2-7, with TRBD1 identical over 8 bases. Trimming at V came to 1 base and at J to 6 bases, leaving 11 bases not matched to a gene. Germline assignment: CDR1 MGHRA and CDR2 YSYEKL. The length of the CDR3 is 16 residues. In DNA, the CDR3 is TGCGCCAGCAGCCAAGTTTGGACAGGGAGAGAGGGCGAGCAGTACTTC. Residues: CASSQVWTGREGEQYF.

The sample holds a few counts of this clonotype. The rearrangement links TRBV3-1 to TRBJ2-1; TRBD2 matches at 7 bases. V lost 1 base and J lost 3; bases outside the gene matches: 6. The CDR3 loop spans 16 amino acids. Germline-derived CDR1 and CDR2 are LGHDT and YNNKEL (reference sequence). The DNA of the CDR3 is TGTGCCAGCAGCCAAGGGGAACTAGCGAGCTACAATGAGCAGTTCTTC. Its translation: CASSQGELASYNEQFF.

The chain has TRBV6-1 and TRBJ1-2, with TRBD1 matching 10 bases. This CDR3 region has 14 residues. J was trimmed by 10 bases and V by 6 bases; bases with no gene match: 11. CDR1 is MNHNS, CDR2 SASEGT, per germline. Written as DNA, the CDR3 is TGTGCCAGCAGCCCCCGACAGGGGGCCTCCTTCTACACCTTC. Protein: CASSPRQGASFYTF.

This rearrangement joins TRBV24-1 to TRBJ2-5; TRBD2 is a possible D gene (6 bases). V gave up 3 bases and J gave up 3 bases, with 10 bases separating them. This CDR3 spans 14 amino acids. Germline V lookup: CDR1 KGHDR, CDR2 SFDVKD. The CDR3 nucleotides read TGTGCCACCAGTGATGCGGGACCCGAAGAGACCCAGTACTTC. This gives the protein CATSDAGPEETQYF.

This sequence joins TRBV4-1 and TRBJ2-2, with 12 bases aligning to TRBD2. Germline V CDR1 and CDR2: MGHRA, YSYEKL. The length of the CDR3 is 18 residues. Losses at the gene ends were 4 bases for V and 6 bases for J; bases not matched to a gene: 12. This chain's CDR3 is CASSPFPSGGARPGELFF. CDR3 bases: TGCGCCAGCAGCCCATTTCCTAGCGGGGGGGCCAGACCCGGGGAGCTGTTTTTT.

In this sample, this clonotype turned up a few times. The chain combines TRBV12-3 or TRBV12-4 with TRBJ1-2; 10 bases line up with TRBD1. This CDR3 contains 13 residues. J gave up 8 bases and V 6 bases, and 6 bases lay outside the gene matches. The CDR3 DNA reads TGTGCCAGCAGGAGAGGGACAGGGGAAGGCTACACCTTC. This translates into CASRRGTGEGYTF.

This clonotype was recorded a few times. The chain uses TRBV29-1 and TRBJ2-3, with D perhaps TRBD2 (5 bases). V was trimmed by 7 bases and J by 0 bases, leaving 11 bases between them. This CDR3 is built from 13 residues. The germline V gene encodes CDR1 SQVTM and CDR2 ANQGSEA. The chain's CDR3 is CSATSGSTDTQYF. As DNA, the CDR3 is TGCAGCGCAACCAGCGGTAGCACAGATACGCAGTATTTT.

This clonotype was counted between two and nine times. The J gene is TRBJ1-5, the V gene TRBV6-5; 10 bases align to TRBD1. Trimming took 5 bases from V and 5 from J; bases not matched to a gene: 0. Germline V CDR1 and CDR2: MNHEY, SVGAGI. This CDR3 has 13 amino acids. The DNA for the CDR3 is TGTGCCAGCAGTGGACAGGGGGATCAGCCCCAGCATTTT. Translated, it gives CASSGQGDQPQHF.

This clonotype was seen a few times. The chain is built from TRBV6-5 and TRBJ2-3; 7 bases are shared with TRBD2. J was trimmed by 2 bases and V by 5 bases; bases with no gene match: 10. There are 16 residues in the CDR3. Germline lookup yields CDR1 MNHEY and CDR2 SVGAGI. CDR3 bases: TGTGCCAGCAGTCCTTACCCTAGCGGAAACACAGATACGCAGTATTTT. Its translation: CASSPYPSGNTDTQYF.

This clonotype was seen a few times. The chain couples TRBV7-9 to TRBJ1-3, with D maybe TRBD1 (5 bases). The CDR3 is made up of 14 amino acids. V dropped 5 bases and J dropped 1 base, with 9 bases sitting between them. Germline CDR1 reads SEHNR; CDR2 reads FQNEAQ (reference sequence). The CDR3 region is CASSGPGSGNTIYF. The CDR3 nucleotides read TGTGCCAGCAGCGGACCAGGGTCTGGAAACACCATATATTTT.

This clonotype was observed many times. The rearrangement uses TRBV6-5 and TRBJ1-3; perhaps TRBD1 as D (5 bases). Germline-derived CDR1 and CDR2 are MNHEY and SVGAGI. V was pared by 8 bases and J by 2 bases, with 16 bases between. This CDR3 is built from 15 residues. CDR3: CASHGYGGTGNTIYF. The CDR3 DNA follows: TGTGCCAGCCATGGGTACGGGGGGACTGGAAACACCATATATTTT.

This clonotype is classed as medium-sized. The gene calls are TRBV19 and TRBJ2-1, with TRBD2 matching 7 bases. Germline CDR1 is LNHDA and CDR2 is SQIVND (reference sequence). CDR3 length: 14 amino acids. The junction had 9 bases not matched to a gene; V was cut back by 5 bases and J by 8 bases. For the CDR3, the DNA is TGTGCCAGTAGTCTTCGGACTAGATCGGATGAGCAGTTCTTC. This translates into CASSLRTRSDEQFF.

CDR3 amino acids: CASSSLAGDYEQYF. CDR3 DNA: TGTGCCAGCAGCTCCTTAGCGGGAGACTACGAGCAGTACTTC. This chain joins TRBV9 and TRBJ2-7; 9 bases are a match to TRBD2. This CDR3 has 14 residues. V gave up 4 bases and J gave up 3 bases; unmatched junction bases: 5. Germline CDR1 reads SGDLS; CDR2 reads YYNGEE.

This clonotype was observed a handful of times. The rearrangement links TRBV12-3 or TRBV12-4 to TRBJ1-1; TRBD1 agrees at 9 bases. The CDR3 length is 14 residues. Trimming took 7 bases from V and 2 from J; bases not matched to a gene: 5. CDR3 residues: CASTLQGANTEAFF. Written as DNA, the CDR3 is TGTGCCAGCACACTACAGGGGGCCAACACTGAAGCTTTCTTT.

For the CDR3, the DNA is TGTGCCAGCAGCTTATGGACAGAAACCTACGAGCAGTACTTC. It codes for CASSLWTETYEQYF. The chain couples TRBV11-1 to TRBJ2-7; D might be TRBD1 (6 bases). The V end was cut by 2 bases, the J end by 2 bases, with 10 bases between. The CDR3 has 14 residues. Germline CDR1 is SGHAT and CDR2 is FQDESV (reference sequence).

V and J are TRBV7-9 and TRBJ1-3, with 7 bases that match TRBD1. CDR1 and CDR2 (germline): SEHNR, FQNEAQ (reference sequence). CDR3 length equals 16 residues. With 2 bases clipped from V and 4 bases from J, the junction kept 8 bases outside the gene matches. The CDR3 nucleotides are TGTGCCAGCAGCTTATTTAAGGGGGCAGGCGGAAACACCATATATTTT. Translated, it gives CASSLFKGAGGNTIYF.

This clonotype was seen many times. The CDR3: CASSLPGSGANVLTF. The DNA for the CDR3 is TGTGCCAGCAGCCTCCCCGGATCTGGGGCCAACGTCCTGACTTTC. The rearrangement joins TRBV7-9 to TRBJ2-6; D gene ambiguous. This CDR3 region has 15 residues. V gave up 5 bases and J gave up 1 base, with 9 bases separating them. The germline CDR1 and CDR2 sequences are SEHNR and FQNEAQ (reference sequence).

The J gene is TRBJ2-2, the V gene TRBV4-3; 9 nucleotides agree with TRBD2. The junction had 5 bases not matched to a gene; V was cut back by 1 base and J by 5 bases. CDR3 size: 16 residues. Germline CDR1 reads LGHNA; CDR2 reads YSLEER. The CDR3 DNA is TGCGCCAGCAGCCAAGGTTGGCGGGAGGGAACCGGGGAGCTGTTTTTT. Translation gives CASSQGWREGTGELFF.

This clonotype came up a few times. J is TRBJ2-2 and V is TRBV6-2 or TRBV6-3; D unresolved. Per the germline V gene, CDR1 is MNHEY and CDR2 is SVGEGT. The germline V and J ends were trimmed by 2 bases and 2 bases, with 3 bases remaining between them. CDR3 size: 13 residues. CDR3 residues: CASSYTNTGELFF. The DNA for the CDR3 is TGTGCCAGCAGTTACACTAACACCGGGGAGCTGTTTTTT.